This T cell receptor (beta chain) was obtained from a study of T-cell reconstitution after alpha-beta-depleted transplantation in children. This sample's TCRbeta library carried unique molecular identifier barcodes. TCRdb used MiXCR to reprocess the PCR reads, holding one entry per CDR3 protein. The sample gives roughly 350,000 distinct CDR3 sequences, approximately 10% of which show up once; more than 2% is in the top ten. V was pared by 4 bases and J by 2 bases, with 12 bases between. Germline CDR1 reads SGHRS; CDR2 reads YFSETQ. CDR3 length: 14 residues. This clonotype was observed many times. This sequence originates from a human donor who donated a stem cell graft to a child with acute lymphoblastic leukemia. V and J are TRBV5-1 and TRBJ2-5; D gene unclear. The sequencing here drew on PBMCs from the stem cell graft donor, taken from the stem cell graft. For the CDR3, the DNA is TGCGCCAGCAGCGCGTTCGGACCTCAAGAGACCCAGTACTTC. As protein: CASSAFGPQETQYF.